This T cell receptor beta chain is from a study of blood T cell repertoires in COVID-19. With 1 base clipped from V and 4 bases from J, the junction kept 10 bases outside the gene matches. Germline V lookup: CDR1 GTSNPN, CDR2 SVGIG (reference sequence). CDR3 length equals 16 residues. Repertoires were generated with immunoSEQ multiplex PCR, while TCRdb's copy carries only in-frame clones and drops some. The sample lists fewer than 350,000 clones, about 91% seen once, with over 8% in the top ten. The chain employs TRBV30 and TRBJ2-5, with 9 bases that match TRBD1. The specimen was PBMCs or T cells enriched from blood (not recorded which). This sequence was found in a woman in her 40s who had recovered from COVID-19. CDR3 DNA: TGTGCCTGGAGTGCCGGGACAGGGAACGTAGGAGAGACCCAGTACTTC. As protein: CAWSAGTGNVGETQYF.